This passage covers 5 T cell receptor beta chains from one sample sequenced in a study of blood T cell repertoires in COVID-19 (dated by TCRdb to between 2020 and 2021). The receptor library was made with the immunoSEQ multiplex PCR assay. This immuneACCESS table, as held by TCRdb, lists in-frame sequences with V and J called but not all clones. Of the missing ones, under half trace to an unresolved V gene in checked studies; the others have no known cause. The sample records about 270,000 clones, 85% to 90% of which are singletons. The ten top clones hold less than 2.5% of the sample. Sequencing was performed on PBMCs or T cells enriched from blood (not recorded which). The origin of the receptors is a woman in her late teens or twenties who had recovered from COVID-19.

The chain has TRBV18 and TRBJ2-7; D uncertain. CDR1 is KGHSH, CDR2 LQKENI, per germline. Trimming removed 3 bases from V and 7 bases from J, with 13 bases in between. The CDR3 is 13 residues long. CDR3 loop: CASSPLPRSEQYF. In DNA, the CDR3 is TGTGCCAGCTCACCCCTTCCCAGGTCGGAGCAGTACTTC.

This chain joins TRBV2 and TRBJ1-1; D not resolved. The CDR3 is made up of 11 amino acids. The V end was cut by 2 bases, the J end by 8 bases, with 6 bases between. In germline, CDR1 is SNHLY, CDR2 FYNNEI. CDR3 DNA: TGTGCCAGCAGTGAACCGGGGGAAGCTTTCTTT. Encoded protein: CASSEPGEAFF.

The chain employs TRBV18 and TRBJ1-6; unclear D gene. This CDR3 spans 17 amino acids. Trimming pared 2 bases from V and 0 bases from J, leaving 11 bases between. CDR1 is KGHSH and CDR2 is LQKENI in the germline V gene. CDR3 in DNA: TGTGCCAGCTCACCAGCGACGGGGAGCTCCTATAATTCACCCCTCCACTTT. Protein product: CASSPATGSSYNSPLHF. The entire variable domain, with the rest obtained from reference TRBV18 and TRBJ1-6, is as follows: NAGVMQNPRHLVRRRGQEARLRCSPMKGHSHVYWYRQLPEEGLKFMVYLQKENIIDESGMPKERFSAEFPKEGPSILRIQQVVRGDSAAYFCASSPATGSSYNSPLHFGNGTRLTVT.

V is TRBV21-1 and J is TRBJ2-1; the D call of TRBD2 is as the table states it, not checked on the DNA. TRBV21-1 is flagged as a pseudogene. This CDR3 has 18 amino acids. The CDR3 region is CASSPVASRRRCGDEQFF. The CDR3 nucleotides are TGTGCCAGCAGCCCTGTGGCTAGCCGACGGAGGTGTGGGGATGAGCAGTTCTTC.

V gene TRBV11-2 combines with J gene TRBJ2-3; 10 positions match TRBD2. This CDR3 has 16 amino acids. V was pared by 8 bases and J by 0 bases, with 8 bases of the junction left unmatched. CDR1 is SGHAT and CDR2 is FQNNGV in the germline V gene. CDR3 sequence (DNA): TGTGCCAGCGGAGGACAAGCGGGGGGGAGCACAGATACGCAGTATTTT. It translates to CASGGQAGGSTDTQYF.